The TCR beta chain described here comes from a study of T cells after yellow fever vaccination. Whole-study context: When fractions had low cell numbers, they were prepared with SMART-Seq v4 Ultra Low Input. Study results and limitations: At about 97% for CD4 and about 91% for CD8, most primary-vaccination clones showed up again after the booster. Just a small share of clonotypes turned up in the CD4 compartment as well as the CD8 compartment.

UMIs and a universal primer site were added when TCR cDNA was made by 5'RACE template switching. TCRdb ran MiXCR on the 5' RACE reads and lists one entry per CDR3 protein. The data contain around 600,000 distinct CDR3 sequences, more than 9% of them singletons. This CDR3 is 16 amino acids long. Deletions cut 5 bases from V and 2 bases from J, with 17 bases between. Per germline, CDR1 LGHNA and CDR2 YSLEER. A word on this clonotype: Its specificity is not known.

The TCR sequence derives from a man under 40 who received the YFV17D yellow fever vaccine. The chain couples TRBV4-3 to TRBJ2-3; a weak D match, TRBD2 (6 bases). This specimen was PBMCs, taken on the day of the yellow fever booster vaccination. DNA of the CDR3: TGCGCCAGCAGCTTCTTAAACCGGGAGAACACAGATACGCAGTATTTT. Amino acids: CASSFLNRENTDTQYF.